A selection of T cell receptor beta chains follows, all from one sample in a study of PD-1 blockade in classical Hodgkin lymphoma. Clones were read by immunoSEQ multiplex PCR, and TCRdb kept only the in-frame ones, dropping some. The sample carries over 15,000 clones, roughly 65% recorded once. This material consisted of peripheral blood mononuclear cells (PBMCs), taken before the fourth cycle of nivolumab. The receptor set was obtained from a human donor with classical Hodgkin lymphoma. Both conserved end residues are trimmed from each CDR3.

J: TRBJ2-1; V: TRBV10-3; CDR3: AVSDRDQSYNEQF
J: TRBJ2-7; V: TRBV5-1; CDR3: ASSSSGARPYEQY
J: TRBJ2-1; V: TRBV5-1; CDR3: ASSLVSRYSVDAYNEQF
J: TRBJ2-7; V: TRBV7-6; CDR3: ASSLGGGTSYEQY
J: TRBJ2-1; V: TRBV4-1; CDR3: ASSQDQGQGHNEQF
J: TRBJ2-7; V: TRBV28; CDR3: ASSSGTGFSYEQY
J: TRBJ1-4; V: TRBV27; CDR3: ASSLEEADSNEKLF
J: TRBJ1-5; V: TRBV21-1; CDR3: ASSKQPRGASNQPQH
J: TRBJ2-3; V: TRBV5-1; CDR3: ASSPTPGQGISTDTQY
J: TRBJ2-3; V: TRBV9; CDR3: ASSPRTSGTADTQY
J: TRBJ1-5; V: TRBV18; CDR3: ASSPYAPVSNQPQH
J: TRBJ2-1; V: TRBV2; CDR3: ASSDGQYEQF
J: TRBJ2-3; V: TRBV27; CDR3: ASSFYRDVTDTQY
J: TRBJ2-7; V: TRBV14; CDR3: ASSQDGLARDRGYEQY
J: TRBJ1-1; V: TRBV23-1; CDR3: ASNRGQDTEAF
J: TRBJ2-7; V: TRBV4-1; CDR3: ASSQEGQGAYEQY
J: TRBJ2-1; V: TRBV11-3; CDR3: ASSLPRDNEQF